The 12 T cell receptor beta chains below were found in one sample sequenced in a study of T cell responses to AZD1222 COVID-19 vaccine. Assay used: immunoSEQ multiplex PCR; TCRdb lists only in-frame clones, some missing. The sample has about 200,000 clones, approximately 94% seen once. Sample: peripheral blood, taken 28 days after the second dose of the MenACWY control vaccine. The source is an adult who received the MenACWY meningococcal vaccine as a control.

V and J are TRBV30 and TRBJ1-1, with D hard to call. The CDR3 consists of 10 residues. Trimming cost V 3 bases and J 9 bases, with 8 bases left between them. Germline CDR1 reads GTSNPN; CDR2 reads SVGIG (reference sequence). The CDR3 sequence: CAWRAVKAFF. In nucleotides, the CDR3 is TGTGCCTGGAGAGCCGTGAAAGCTTTCTTT.

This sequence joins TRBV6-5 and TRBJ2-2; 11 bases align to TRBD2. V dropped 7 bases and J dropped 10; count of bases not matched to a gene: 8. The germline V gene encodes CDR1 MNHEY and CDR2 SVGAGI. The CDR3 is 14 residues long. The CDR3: CASKLAGASEELFF. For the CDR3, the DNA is TGTGCCAGCAAACTAGCGGGAGCATCCGAGGAGCTGTTTTTT.

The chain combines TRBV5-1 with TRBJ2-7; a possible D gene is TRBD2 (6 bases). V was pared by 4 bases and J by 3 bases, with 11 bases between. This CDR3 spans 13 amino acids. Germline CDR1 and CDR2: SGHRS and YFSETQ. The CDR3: CASSGDFYYEQYF. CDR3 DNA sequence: TGCGCCAGCAGCGGGGACTTTTACTACGAGCAGTACTTC.

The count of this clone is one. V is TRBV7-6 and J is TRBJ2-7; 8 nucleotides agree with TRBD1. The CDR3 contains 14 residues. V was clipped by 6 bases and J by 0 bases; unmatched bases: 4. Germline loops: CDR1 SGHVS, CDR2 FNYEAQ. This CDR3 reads CASSSQGDSYEQYF. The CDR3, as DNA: TGTGCCAGCAGTTCACAGGGGGACTCCTACGAGCAGTACTTC. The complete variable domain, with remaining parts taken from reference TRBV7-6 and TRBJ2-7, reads GAGVSQSPRYKVTKRGQDVALRCDPISGHVSLYWYRQALGQGPEFLTYFNYEAQQDKSGLPNDRFSAERPEGSISTLTIQRTEQRDSAMYRCASSSQGDSYEQYFGPGTRLTVT.

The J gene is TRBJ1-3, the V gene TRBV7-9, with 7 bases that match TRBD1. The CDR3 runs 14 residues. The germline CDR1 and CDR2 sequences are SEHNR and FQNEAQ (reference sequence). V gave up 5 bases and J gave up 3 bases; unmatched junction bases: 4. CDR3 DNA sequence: TGTGCCAGCAGCCCAGACAGGGTTGGAAACACCATATATTTT. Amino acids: CASSPDRVGNTIYF. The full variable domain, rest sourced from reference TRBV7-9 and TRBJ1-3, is DTGVSQNPRHKITKRGQNVTFRCDPISEHNRLYWYRQTLGQGPEFLTYFQNEAQLEKSRLLSDRFSAERPKGSFSTLEIQRTEQGDSAMYLCASSPDRVGNTIYFGEGSWLTVV.

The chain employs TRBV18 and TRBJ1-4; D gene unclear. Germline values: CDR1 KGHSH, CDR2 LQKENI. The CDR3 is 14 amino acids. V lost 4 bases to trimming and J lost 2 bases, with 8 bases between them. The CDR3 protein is CASSRTATNEKLFF. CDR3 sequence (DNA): TGTGCCAGCTCACGGACTGCGACTAATGAAAAACTGTTTTTT.

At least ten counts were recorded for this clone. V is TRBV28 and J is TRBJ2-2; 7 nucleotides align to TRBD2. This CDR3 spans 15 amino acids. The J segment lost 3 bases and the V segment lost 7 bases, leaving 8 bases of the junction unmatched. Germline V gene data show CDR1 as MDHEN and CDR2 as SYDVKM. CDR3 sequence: CASTYGREHTGELFF. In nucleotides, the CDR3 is TGTGCCAGCACCTACGGGCGGGAGCACACCGGGGAGCTGTTTTTT.

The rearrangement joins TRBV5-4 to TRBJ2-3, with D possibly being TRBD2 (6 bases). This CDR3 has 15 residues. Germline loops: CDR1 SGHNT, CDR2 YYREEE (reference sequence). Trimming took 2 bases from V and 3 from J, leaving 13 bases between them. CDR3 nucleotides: TGTGCCAGCAGCTTACCGGAGGGCCAAACAGATACGCAGTATTTT. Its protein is CASSLPEGQTDTQYF. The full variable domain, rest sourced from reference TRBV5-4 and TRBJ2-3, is ETGVTQSPTHLIKTRGQQVTLRCSSQSGHNTVSWYQQALGQGPQFIFQYYREEENGRGNFPPRFSGLQFPNYSSELNVNALELDDSALYLCASSLPEGQTDTQYFGPGTRLTVL.

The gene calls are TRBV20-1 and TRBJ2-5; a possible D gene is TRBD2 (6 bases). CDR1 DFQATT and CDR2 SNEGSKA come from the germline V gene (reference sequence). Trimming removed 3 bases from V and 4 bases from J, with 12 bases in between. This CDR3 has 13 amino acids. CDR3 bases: TGCAGTGCTAGTAGGTCTAGCGCAGAGACCCAGTACTTC. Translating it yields CSASRSSAETQYF.

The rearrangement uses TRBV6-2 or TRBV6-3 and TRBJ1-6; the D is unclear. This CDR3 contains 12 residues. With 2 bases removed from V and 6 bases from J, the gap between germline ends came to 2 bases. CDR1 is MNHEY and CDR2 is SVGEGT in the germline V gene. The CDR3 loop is CASSYRNSPLHF. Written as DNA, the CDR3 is TGTGCCAGCAGTTACCGTAATTCACCCCTCCACTTT.

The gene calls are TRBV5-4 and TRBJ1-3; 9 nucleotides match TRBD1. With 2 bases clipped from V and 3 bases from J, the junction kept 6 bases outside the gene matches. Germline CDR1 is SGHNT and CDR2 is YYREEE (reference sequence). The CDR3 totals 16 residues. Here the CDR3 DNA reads TGTGCCAGCAGCTTCACAGGGGGCTTAGGTGGAAACACCATATATTTT. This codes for CASSFTGGLGGNTIYF.

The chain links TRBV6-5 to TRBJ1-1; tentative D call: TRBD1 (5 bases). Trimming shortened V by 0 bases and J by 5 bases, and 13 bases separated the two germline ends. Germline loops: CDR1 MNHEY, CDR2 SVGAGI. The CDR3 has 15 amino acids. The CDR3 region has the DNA TGTGCCAGCAGTTACTCGAGTGCAGGGAGGACTGAAGCTTTCTTT. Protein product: CASSYSSAGRTEAFF.